What follows are 10 T cell receptor beta chains derived from one specimen sequenced in a study of blood T cells in healthy people across ages. The authors ran a second PCR of 7 to 11 cycles using a sample-barcoded 5' primer and a J-beta primer mix. TCRdb called the 5' RACE reads again in MiXCR, with one record for every CDR3 protein. The sample shows hundreds of thousands of distinct CDR3 sequences, roughly three fifths of them seen only once. The specimen sequenced was blood. The receptors originated from a man aged 55 to 70 in good health.

The chain joins TRBV9 to TRBJ2-1, with 11 bases aligning to TRBD2. Germline assignment: CDR1 SGDLS and CDR2 YYNGEE. This CDR3 is built from 16 residues. With V trimmed by 4 bases and J by 8 bases, 11 bases remained unmatched. DNA of the CDR3: TGTGCCAGCAGCCCCCGTGGTAGCGGGGGGGCTGATGAGCAGTTCTTC. It yields the protein CASSPRGSGGADEQFF.

This clonotype was seen a handful of times. The chain joins TRBV28 to TRBJ2-4; D call uncertain. V lost 4 bases to trimming and J lost 5 bases, with 12 bases between them. CDR1 and CDR2 from the germline V gene are MDHEN and SYDVKM. CDR3 length: 14 residues. CDR3 nucleotide sequence: TGTGCCAGCAGTTCGGGCCCGCCCGAAAACATTCAGTACTTC. This codes for CASSSGPPENIQYF.

This clonotype was found a few times. The CDR3 here is CASSCLRGDEQFF. DNA of the CDR3: TGTGCCAGCAGCTGCCTCCGGGGGGACGAGCAGTTCTTC. This chain uses TRBV7-9 with TRBJ2-1; 7 nucleotides line up with TRBD2. Trimming took 4 bases from V and 10 from J; bases not matched to a gene: 7. Germline-derived CDR1 and CDR2 are SEHNR and FQNEAQ (reference sequence). The CDR3 has 13 residues. Combining the CDR3 with reference TRBV7-9 and TRBJ2-1 gives the whole variable domain DTGVSQNPRHKITKRGQNVTFRCDPISEHNRLYWYRQTLGQGPEFLTYFQNEAQLEKSRLLSDRFSAERPKGSFSTLEIQRTEQGDSAMYLCASSCLRGDEQFFGPGTRLTVL.

The CDR3, as DNA: TGTGCCAGCAGGCGGGACGCCACAGATACGCAGTATTTT. Its translation: CASRRDATDTQYF. The chain has TRBV3-1 and TRBJ2-3; a possible D gene is TRBD2 (6 bases). Germline V CDR1 and CDR2: LGHDT, YNNKEL (reference sequence). The CDR3 sequence is 13 residues long. Trimming left V 6 bases short and J 2 bases short, with 9 bases between.

CDR3: CASSLLNVNYGYTF. In nucleotides, the CDR3 is TGTGCCAGCAGCTTACTGAATGTTAACTATGGCTACACCTTC. The chain joins TRBV7-9 to TRBJ1-2; D is unresolved. The V gene lost 2 bases and the J gene lost 1 base, with 8 bases spanning the gap. Germline loops: CDR1 SEHNR, CDR2 FQNEAQ (reference sequence). The CDR3 is made up of 14 amino acids.

DNA of the CDR3: TGTGCCACCAGTGAGGCCCCCTTCGGTGAGCAGTTCTTC. It specifies CATSEAPFGEQFF. The genes are TRBV24-1 and TRBJ2-1; D is unclear. CDR1 is KGHDR and CDR2 is SFDVKD in the germline V gene. This CDR3 region has 13 residues. Trimming stripped 4 bases from V and 9 bases from J, with 12 bases between.

In this sample, this clonotype turned up once. The chain couples TRBV5-1 to TRBJ2-7; perhaps TRBD2 as D (6 bases). The assigned J gene may be wrong: the sequence end matches TRBJ2-3 better. CDR3 length equals 13 residues. Germline CDR1 and CDR2: SGHRS and YFSETQ. The CDR3 nucleotides read TGCGCCAGCAGCGCACGTAGCGGTTATACGCAGTATTTT. Its protein product is CASSARSGYTQYF.

The gene calls are TRBV7-8 and TRBJ2-7; 8 bases map to TRBD1. The J call is uncertain, as TRBJ2-5 better fits the DNA end. Germline values: CDR1 SGHVS, CDR2 FQNEAQ. The CDR3 sequence is 15 residues long. CDR3 DNA: TGTGCCAGCAGCCCTGGTACAGGGGGGAAAGGGACCCAGTACTTC. Its translation: CASSPGTGGKGTQYF.

The chain carries TRBV14 and TRBJ2-5; 7 bases align to TRBD1. Germline lookup yields CDR1 SGHDN and CDR2 FVKESK. V was pared by 3 bases and J by 5 bases, with 9 bases of the junction left unmatched. The CDR3 spans 15 residues. CDR3 nucleotide sequence: TGTGCCAGCAGCCAGGGGGACAGCCTTCGGGAGACCCAGTACTTC. Protein: CASSQGDSLRETQYF.

V usage is TRBV20-1 and J usage is TRBJ2-4; D gene unclear. The CDR3 has 14 residues. V lost 3 bases to trimming and J lost 1 base, with 10 bases between them. From germline, CDR1 is DFQATT and CDR2 SNEGSKA (reference sequence). The CDR3 DNA reads as TGCAGTGCTAGGGGTGTGACGGCCAAAAACATTCAGTACTTC. This translates into CSARGVTAKNIQYF.